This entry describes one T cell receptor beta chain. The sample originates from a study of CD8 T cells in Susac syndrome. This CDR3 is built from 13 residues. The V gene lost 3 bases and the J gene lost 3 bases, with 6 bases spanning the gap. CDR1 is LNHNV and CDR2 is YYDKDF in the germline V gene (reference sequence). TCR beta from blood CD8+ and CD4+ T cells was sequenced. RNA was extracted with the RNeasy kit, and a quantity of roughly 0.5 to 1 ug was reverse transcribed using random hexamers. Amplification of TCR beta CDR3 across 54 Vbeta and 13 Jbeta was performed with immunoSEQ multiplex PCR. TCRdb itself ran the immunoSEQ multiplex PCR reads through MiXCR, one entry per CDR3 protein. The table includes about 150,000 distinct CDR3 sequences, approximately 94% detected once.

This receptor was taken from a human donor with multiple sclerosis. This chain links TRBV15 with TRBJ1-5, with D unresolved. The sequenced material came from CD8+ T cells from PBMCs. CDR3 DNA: TGTGCCACCAGCAGGTACACCAATCAGCCCCAGCATTTT. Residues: CATSRYTNQPQHF.